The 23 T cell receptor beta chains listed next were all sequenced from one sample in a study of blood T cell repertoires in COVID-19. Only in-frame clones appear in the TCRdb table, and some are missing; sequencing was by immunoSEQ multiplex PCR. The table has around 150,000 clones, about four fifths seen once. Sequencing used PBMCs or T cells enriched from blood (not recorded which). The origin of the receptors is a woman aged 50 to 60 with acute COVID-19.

CDR3 in amino acids: CSVGGTSGSGRETQYF. The CDR3 nucleotides read TGCAGCGTTGGTGGGACTAGCGGGAGTGGGCGGGAGACCCAGTACTTC. The rearrangement links TRBV29-1 to TRBJ2-5; 14 nucleotides align to TRBD2. The CDR3 runs 16 residues. Germline CDR1 SQVTM, CDR2 ANQGSEA. Trimming removed 4 bases from V and 5 bases from J; junction bases left unmatched: 9.

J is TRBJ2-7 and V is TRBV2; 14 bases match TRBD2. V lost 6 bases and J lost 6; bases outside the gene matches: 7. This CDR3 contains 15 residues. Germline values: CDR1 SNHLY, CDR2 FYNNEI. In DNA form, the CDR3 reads TGTGCCAGCAGAGGGACTAGCGGGAGTGGTCCCGAGCAGTACTTC. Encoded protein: CASRGTSGSGPEQYF.

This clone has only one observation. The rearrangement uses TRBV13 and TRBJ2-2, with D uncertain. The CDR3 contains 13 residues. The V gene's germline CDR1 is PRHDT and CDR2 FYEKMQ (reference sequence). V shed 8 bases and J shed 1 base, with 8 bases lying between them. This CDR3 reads CASQPGNTGELFF. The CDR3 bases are TGTGCCAGCCAGCCAGGGAACACCGGGGAGCTGTTTTTT.

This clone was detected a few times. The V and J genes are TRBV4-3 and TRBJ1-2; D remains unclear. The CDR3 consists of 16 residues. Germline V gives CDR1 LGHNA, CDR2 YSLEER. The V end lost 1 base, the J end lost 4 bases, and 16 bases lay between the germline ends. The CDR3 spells CASSQGIFLGSYGYTF. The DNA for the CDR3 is TGCGCCAGCAGCCAAGGGATCTTTTTGGGGAGCTATGGCTACACCTTC.

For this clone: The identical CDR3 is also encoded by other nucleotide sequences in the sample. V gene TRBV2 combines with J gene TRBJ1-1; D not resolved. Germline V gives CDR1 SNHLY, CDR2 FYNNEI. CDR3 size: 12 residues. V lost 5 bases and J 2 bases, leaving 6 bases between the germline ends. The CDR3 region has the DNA TGTGCCAGCAGTCACAGAAACACTGAAGCTTTCTTT. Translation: CASSHRNTEAFF.

CDR3 nucleotides: TGTGCCAGCAGCCAAGATTATCGGGGCGGGGAGTCTGGAAACACCATATATTTT. This sequence encodes CASSQDYRGGESGNTIYF. The V call is TRBV4-2, the J call TRBJ1-3; TRBD1 is a possible D gene (5 bases). CDR1 is LGHNA and CDR2 is YNFKEQ in the germline V gene. Trimming cost V 0 bases and J 1 base, with 16 bases left between them. This CDR3 is 18 amino acids long.

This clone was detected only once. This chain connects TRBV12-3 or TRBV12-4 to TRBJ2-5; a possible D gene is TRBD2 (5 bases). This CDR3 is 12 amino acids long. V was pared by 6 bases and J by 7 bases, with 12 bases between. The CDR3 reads CASSAGAGTQYF. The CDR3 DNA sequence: TGTGCCAGCAGCGCTGGCGCGGGGACCCAGTACTTC.

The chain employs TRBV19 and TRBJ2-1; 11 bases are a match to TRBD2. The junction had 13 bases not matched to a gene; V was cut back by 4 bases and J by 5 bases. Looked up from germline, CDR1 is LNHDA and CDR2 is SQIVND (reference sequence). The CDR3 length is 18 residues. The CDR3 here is CASSKHTRGLAANNEQFF. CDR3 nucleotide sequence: TGTGCCAGTAGTAAACATACCCGGGGACTAGCGGCGAACAATGAGCAGTTCTTC.

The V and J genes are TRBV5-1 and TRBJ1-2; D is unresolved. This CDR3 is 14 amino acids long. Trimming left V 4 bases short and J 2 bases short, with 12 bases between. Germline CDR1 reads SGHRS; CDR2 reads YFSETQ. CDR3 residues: CASSLYNNNYGYTF. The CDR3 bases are TGCGCCAGCAGCCTGTATAACAACAACTATGGCTACACCTTC.

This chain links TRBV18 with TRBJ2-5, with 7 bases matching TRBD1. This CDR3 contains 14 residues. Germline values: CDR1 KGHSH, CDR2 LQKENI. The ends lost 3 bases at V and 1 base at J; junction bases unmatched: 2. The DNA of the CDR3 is TGTGCCAGCTCACCGGGGACAGTCCAAGAGACCCAGTACTTC. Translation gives CASSPGTVQETQYF.

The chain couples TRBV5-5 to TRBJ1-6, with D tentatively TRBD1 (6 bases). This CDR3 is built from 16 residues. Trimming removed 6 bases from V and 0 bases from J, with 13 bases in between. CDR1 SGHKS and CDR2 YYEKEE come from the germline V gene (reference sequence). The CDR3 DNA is TGTGCCAGCACCGGACAGACGAGCTCCTATAATTCACCCCTCCACTTT. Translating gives CASTGQTSSYNSPLHF.

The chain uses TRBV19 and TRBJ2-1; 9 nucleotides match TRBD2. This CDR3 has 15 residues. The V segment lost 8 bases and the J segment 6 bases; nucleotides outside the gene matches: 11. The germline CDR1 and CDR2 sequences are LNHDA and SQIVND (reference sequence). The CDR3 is CASALAGEGFNEQFF. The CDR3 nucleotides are TGTGCCAGTGCCTTAGCGGGAGAGGGTTTCAATGAGCAGTTCTTC. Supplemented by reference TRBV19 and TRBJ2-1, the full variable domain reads DGGITQSPKYLFRKEGQNVTLSCEQNLNHDAMYWYRQDPGQGLRLIYYSQIVNDFQKGDIAEGYSVSREKKESFPLTVTSAQKNPTAFYLCASALAGEGFNEQFFGPGTRLTVL.

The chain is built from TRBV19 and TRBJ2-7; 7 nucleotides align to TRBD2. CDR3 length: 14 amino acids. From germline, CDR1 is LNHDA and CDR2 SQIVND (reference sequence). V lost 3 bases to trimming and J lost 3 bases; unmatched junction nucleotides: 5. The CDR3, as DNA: TGTGCCAGTAGTATGGCGGGGGATCTCTACGAGCAGTACTTC. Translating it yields CASSMAGDLYEQYF.

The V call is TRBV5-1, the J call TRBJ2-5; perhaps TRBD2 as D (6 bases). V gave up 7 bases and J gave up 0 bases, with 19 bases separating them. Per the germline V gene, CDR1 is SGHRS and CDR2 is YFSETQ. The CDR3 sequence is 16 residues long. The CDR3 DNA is TGCGCCAGCTCGCCGTCGGGGGAGGCCAACCAAGAGACCCAGTACTTC. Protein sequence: CASSPSGEANQETQYF.

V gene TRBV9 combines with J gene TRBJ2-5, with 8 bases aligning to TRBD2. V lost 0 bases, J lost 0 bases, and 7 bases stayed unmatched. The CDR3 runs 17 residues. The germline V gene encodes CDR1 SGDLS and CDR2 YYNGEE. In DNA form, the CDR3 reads TGTGCCAGCAGCGTAGGGGGGCTAGCGGGCCACCAAGAGACCCAGTACTTC. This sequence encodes CASSVGGLAGHQETQYF.

The CDR3 bases are TGTGCCAGAACACGACTAGCGGGAGAGGTGGCTCCTTTCAATGAGCAGTTCTTC. Protein: CARTRLAGEVAPFNEQFF. The rearrangement links TRBV9 to TRBJ2-1, with 12 bases matching TRBD2. The CDR3 extends over 18 amino acids. CDR1 and CDR2 (germline): SGDLS, YYNGEE. Trimming at V came to 8 bases and at J to 6 bases, leaving 18 bases not matched to a gene. The entire variable domain, with the rest obtained from reference TRBV9 and TRBJ2-1, is as follows: DSGVTQTPKHLITATGQRVTLRCSPRSGDLSVYWYQQSLDQGLQFLIQYYNGEERAKGNILERFSAQQFPDLHSELNLSSLELGDSALYFCARTRLAGEVAPFNEQFFGPGTRLTVL.

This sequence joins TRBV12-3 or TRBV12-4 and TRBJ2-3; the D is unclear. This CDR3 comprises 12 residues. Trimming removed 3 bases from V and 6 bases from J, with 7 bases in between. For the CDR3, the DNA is TGTGCCAGCAGTTTCACACCGGATACGCAGTATTTT. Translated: CASSFTPDTQYF.

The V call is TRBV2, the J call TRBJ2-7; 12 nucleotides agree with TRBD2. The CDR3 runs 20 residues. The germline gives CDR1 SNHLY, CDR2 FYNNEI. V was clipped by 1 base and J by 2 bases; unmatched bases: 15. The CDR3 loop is CASSEVGRETSGRSAYEQYF. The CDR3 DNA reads TGTGCCAGCAGTGAAGTTGGGAGGGAGACTAGCGGGAGATCGGCCTACGAGCAGTACTTC.

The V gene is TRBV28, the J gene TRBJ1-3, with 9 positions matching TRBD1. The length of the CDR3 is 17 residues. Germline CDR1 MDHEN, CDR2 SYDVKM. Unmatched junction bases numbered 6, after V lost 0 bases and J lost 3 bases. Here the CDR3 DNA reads TGTGCCAGCAGTTTATGGGGGACAGGGTTAGGTGGAAACACCATATATTTT. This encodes CASSLWGTGLGGNTIYF.

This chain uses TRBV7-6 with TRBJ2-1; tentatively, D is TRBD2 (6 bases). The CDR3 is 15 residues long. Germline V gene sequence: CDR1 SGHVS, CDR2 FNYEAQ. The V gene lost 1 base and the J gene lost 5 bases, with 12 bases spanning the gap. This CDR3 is CASSLEGWGDNEQFF. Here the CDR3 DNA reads TGTGCCAGCAGCTTAGAAGGGTGGGGGGACAATGAGCAGTTCTTC.

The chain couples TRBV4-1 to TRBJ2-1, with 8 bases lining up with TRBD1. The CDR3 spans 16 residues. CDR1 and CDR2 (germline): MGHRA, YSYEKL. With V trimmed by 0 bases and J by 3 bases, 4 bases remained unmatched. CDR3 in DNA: TGCGCCAGCAGCCAAGAGAGGACAGGGTTCTACAATGAGCAGTTCTTC. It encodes CASSQERTGFYNEQFF.

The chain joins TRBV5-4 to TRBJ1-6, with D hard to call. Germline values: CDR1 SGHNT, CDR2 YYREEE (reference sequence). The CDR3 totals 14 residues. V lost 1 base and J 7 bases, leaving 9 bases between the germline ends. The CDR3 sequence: CASSLRESNSPLHF. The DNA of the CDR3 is TGTGCCAGCAGCTTGCGGGAGAGCAATTCACCCCTCCACTTT.

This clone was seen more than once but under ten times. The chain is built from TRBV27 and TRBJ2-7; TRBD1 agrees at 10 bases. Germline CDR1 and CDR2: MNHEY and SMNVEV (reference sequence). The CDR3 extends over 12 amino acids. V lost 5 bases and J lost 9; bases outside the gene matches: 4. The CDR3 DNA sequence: TGTGCCAGCAGTCCGGGACAGGGGTGGCAGTACTTC. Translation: CASSPGQGWQYF.